A single sample gave rise to the 27 T cell receptor beta chains below, sequenced in a study of shared clonotypes between healthy human individuals. Profiled with immunoSEQ multiplex PCR; TCRdb holds only in-frame clones, not every one. The data contain under 2.5 million clones, 85% to 95% of them singletons. The sample was naive CD4+ T cells from PBMCs. The subset is: CD45RA+ positively selected. These receptor sequences come from a man younger than 35 in good health. Some clones in this sample may be carry-over from other donors' samples.

V is TRBV5-1 and J is TRBJ2-3, with D unclear. The CDR3 has 12 residues. V dropped 3 bases and J dropped 5 bases, with 7 bases sitting between them. In germline, CDR1 is SGHRS, CDR2 YFSETQ. CDR3: CASSSSVDTQYF. Here the CDR3 DNA reads TGCGCCAGCAGCTCTTCCGTAGATACGCAGTATTTT.

V usage is TRBV4-2 and J usage is TRBJ2-3, with TRBD2 as a possible D gene (5 bases). This CDR3 is built from 13 residues. The V and J ends lost 0 bases and 14 bases respectively, with 15 bases between them. Germline V CDR1 and CDR2: LGHNA, YNFKEQ. DNA for the CDR3: TGTGCCAGCAGCCAAGAAAGGGCTAGCCCCCCGTATTTT. Translating it yields CASSQERASPPYF.

The gene calls are TRBV27 and TRBJ1-1, with D possibly TRBD1 on 5 matching bases. Trimming stripped 2 bases from V and 2 bases from J, with 9 bases between. Germline values: CDR1 MNHEY, CDR2 SMNVEV (reference sequence). This CDR3 is 14 amino acids long. CDR3 DNA sequence: TGTGCCAGCAGTTTAAGGGGTACTAACACTGAAGCTTTCTTT. Translation gives CASSLRGTNTEAFF.

The chain couples TRBV9 to TRBJ2-5; TRBD2 agrees at 7 bases. Germline values: CDR1 SGDLS, CDR2 YYNGEE. The CDR3 is 17 residues long. The V segment lost 4 bases and the J segment 2 bases; nucleotides outside the gene matches: 14. The CDR3: CASSPTPGGWLQETQYF. CDR3 DNA sequence: TGTGCCAGCAGCCCCACACCCGGGGGGTGGCTTCAAGAGACCCAGTACTTC.

The rearrangement joins TRBV28 to TRBJ1-1, with D unresolved. Germline CDR1 reads MDHEN; CDR2 reads SYDVKM. This CDR3 region has 17 residues. V gave up 2 bases and J gave up 1 base, with 17 bases separating them. This chain's CDR3 is CASSLGRNSMGNTEAFF. CDR3 nucleotide sequence: TGTGCCAGCAGTTTAGGTCGAAACAGCATGGGGAACACTGAAGCTTTCTTT.

The chain combines TRBV6-4 with TRBJ2-1, with 11 bases matching TRBD2. Germline CDR1 is MRHNA and CDR2 is SNTAGT. Losses at the gene ends were 7 bases for V and 8 bases for J; bases not matched to a gene: 7. The CDR3 contains 14 residues. CDR3: CASKGTSGSYEQFF. The CDR3 bases are TGTGCCAGCAAGGGCACTAGCGGGAGCTATGAGCAGTTCTTC.

This clone has more than one count but fewer than ten. The CDR3 nucleotides read TGTGCCAGCAGCTTAGGGACTGGGTTAGTTCAGACTGAAGCTTTCTTT. Encoded protein: CASSLGTGLVQTEAFF. The genes are TRBV11-2 and TRBJ1-1, with D hard to call. The CDR3 extends over 16 amino acids. Trimming removed 1 base at V and 5 bases at J, with 17 bases between. CDR1 SGHAT and CDR2 FQNNGV come from the germline V gene. Full variable domain (outside the CDR3, taken from reference TRBV11-2 and TRBJ1-1): EAGVAQSPRYKIIEKRQSVAFWCNPISGHATLYWYQQILGQGPKLLIQFQNNGVVDDSQLPKDRFSAERLKGVDSTLKIQPAKLEDSAVYLCASSLGTGLVQTEAFFGQGTRLTVV.

The CDR3 DNA is TGTGCCAGCAGCCCACCAGACAGGGATCGGGAGACCCAGTACTTC. Its protein product is CASSPPDRDRETQYF. The chain links TRBV7-9 to TRBJ2-5; 7 bases agree with TRBD1. CDR3 length: 15 amino acids. Unmatched junction bases numbered 11, after V lost 5 bases and J lost 5 bases. Per the germline V gene, CDR1 is SEHNR and CDR2 is FQNEAQ (reference sequence). Looking up the rest from reference TRBV7-9 and TRBJ2-5 gives the full variable domain: DTGVSQNPRHKITKRGQNVTFRCDPISEHNRLYWYRQTLGQGPEFLTYFQNEAQLEKSRLLSDRFSAERPKGSFSTLEIQRTEQGDSAMYLCASSPPDRDRETQYFGPGTRLLVL.

The sample holds a few counts of this clone. The chain employs TRBV18 and TRBJ1-2; TRBD1 agrees at 8 bases. From germline, CDR1 is KGHSH and CDR2 LQKENI. This CDR3 contains 15 residues. V shed 1 base and J 6 bases; nucleotides not matched to a gene: 7. This CDR3 reads CASSPQGQGLDGYTF. The CDR3 DNA reads as TGTGCCAGCTCACCACAAGGACAGGGACTAGATGGCTACACCTTC.

The chain links TRBV4-1 to TRBJ2-3; TRBD1 matches at 9 bases. V lost 0 bases and J lost 4; bases outside the gene matches: 8. CDR1 and CDR2 from the germline V gene are MGHRA and YSYEKL. The CDR3 extends over 17 amino acids. For the CDR3, the DNA is TGCGCCAGCAGCCAAGATAAGATCTGGACAGGGGCAGATACGCAGTATTTT. Its translation: CASSQDKIWTGADTQYF.

This chain uses TRBV19 with TRBJ2-7; the D gene is possibly TRBD1 (6 bases). Germline CDR1 is LNHDA and CDR2 is SQIVND (reference sequence). Trimming left V 5 bases short and J 1 base short, with 9 bases between. The CDR3 extends over 13 amino acids. Here the CDR3 DNA reads TGTGCCAGTAGTTTCGACAGGTCCTACGAGCAGTACTTC. This gives the protein CASSFDRSYEQYF.

This chain uses TRBV20-1 with TRBJ1-1; 7 nucleotides line up with TRBD1. The CDR3 consists of 11 residues. Germline CDR1 DFQATT, CDR2 SNEGSKA (reference sequence). The junction had 4 bases not matched to a gene; V was cut back by 1 base and J by 11 bases. This CDR3 is CSARAGGAAFF. In nucleotides, the CDR3 is TGCAGTGCTAGAGCAGGGGGGGCCGCTTTCTTT.

This chain uses TRBV5-4 with TRBJ2-2; 7 positions agree with TRBD1. V shed 1 base, J shed 7 bases, and the junction held 4 bases outside the gene matches. CDR1 and CDR2 (germline): SGHNT, YYREEE (reference sequence). CDR3 length: 14 amino acids. The CDR3 DNA sequence: TGTGCCAGCAGCTTGCAGGGGGTCGGCGGGGAGCTGTTTTTT. Translating gives CASSLQGVGGELFF.

The genes are TRBV7-9 and TRBJ2-7; TRBD2 matches 10 bases. The V gene's germline CDR1 is SEHNR and CDR2 FQNEAQ (reference sequence). V lost 5 bases to trimming and J lost 4 bases; unmatched junction nucleotides: 11. CDR3 length equals 16 residues. The chain's CDR3 is CASSTRTPGLAYEQYF. Written as DNA, the CDR3 is TGTGCCAGCAGCACCCGCACTCCGGGACTAGCGTACGAGCAGTACTTC.

The chain couples TRBV28 to TRBJ2-7, with D unresolved. The CDR3 spans 15 residues. CDR1 MDHEN and CDR2 SYDVKM come from the germline V gene. V was cut by 6 bases and J by 3 bases, with 18 bases left in between. CDR3 protein: CASRADGLYSYEQYF. The CDR3, as DNA: TGTGCCAGCAGAGCCGATGGCCTATATAGCTACGAGCAGTACTTC.

The chain carries TRBV2 and TRBJ1-1; tentatively, D is TRBD1 (6 bases). The germline V and J ends were trimmed by 3 bases and 5 bases, with 13 bases remaining between them. The CDR3 sequence is 14 residues long. The germline gives CDR1 SNHLY, CDR2 FYNNEI. Here the CDR3 reads CASSDLGQWTEAFF. The CDR3 bases are TGTGCCAGCAGTGACTTGGGACAATGGACTGAAGCTTTCTTT.

This chain uses TRBV28 with TRBJ2-5; D uncertain. From germline, CDR1 is MDHEN and CDR2 SYDVKM. V lost 4 bases, J lost 5 bases, and 14 bases lay in between. This CDR3 has 14 amino acids. DNA for the CDR3: TGTGCCAGCAGTTCCTACGGCGGCGTGGAGACCCAGTACTTC. It encodes CASSSYGGVETQYF. Using reference TRBV28 and TRBJ2-5 for the parts outside the CDR3, the full variable domain is DVKVTQSSRYLVKRTGEKVFLECVQDMDHENMFWYRQDPGLGLRLIYFSYDVKMKEKGDIPEGYSVSREKKERFSLILESASTNQTSMYLCASSSYGGVETQYFGPGTRLLVL.

The chain links TRBV29-1 to TRBJ2-1, with 9 bases that match TRBD1. CDR1 and CDR2 from the germline V gene are SQVTM and ANQGSEA. This CDR3 contains 11 residues. Trimming cost V 7 bases and J 7 bases; bases outside gene matches: 2. DNA for the CDR3: TGCAGCGGGGACAGGGTGAATGAGCAGTTCTTC. Translating it yields CSGDRVNEQFF.

As concerns this clone: The same CDR3 is also encoded by other DNA sequences in this sample. The chain couples TRBV5-8 to TRBJ1-1, with D possibly TRBD1 on 5 matching bases. The CDR3 is 13 amino acids. The germline V gene has CDR1 SGHTS and CDR2 YDEGEE. With 1 base removed from V and 1 base from J, the gap between germline ends came to 5 bases. The CDR3: CASSLRGNTEAFF. The CDR3 DNA follows: TGTGCCAGCAGCTTGAGGGGGAACACTGAAGCTTTCTTT. Filled out from reference TRBV5-8 and TRBJ1-1, the complete variable domain reads EAGVTQSPTHLIKTRGQQATLRCSPISGHTSVYWYQQALGLGLQFLLWYDEGEERNRGNFPPRFSGRQFPNYSSELNVNALELEDSALYLCASSLRGNTEAFFGQGTRLTVV.

J is TRBJ2-1 and V is TRBV11-2; 15 positions match TRBD2. This CDR3 has 19 amino acids. The germline V gene has CDR1 SGHAT and CDR2 FQNNGV. The V gene end was trimmed by 0 bases and the J gene end by 2 bases; junction bases not matched to a gene: 5. This CDR3 reads CASSLDLGLAGGAYNEQFF. The CDR3 DNA is TGTGCCAGCAGCTTAGATCTGGGACTAGCGGGAGGAGCCTACAATGAGCAGTTCTTC.

V is TRBV6-1 and J is TRBJ2-5; D might be TRBD1 (6 bases). Trimming removed 6 bases from V and 3 bases from J, with 17 bases in between. Germline V gene data show CDR1 as MNHNS and CDR2 as SASEGT. This CDR3 has 15 amino acids. The CDR3 loop is CASSVNRDKEETQYF. The CDR3 nucleotides are TGTGCCAGCAGCGTAAACAGGGATAAGGAAGAGACCCAGTACTTC.

V and J are TRBV5-1 and TRBJ2-4; D unclear. CDR1 is SGHRS and CDR2 is YFSETQ in the germline V gene. The CDR3 spans 11 residues. V was cut by 0 bases and J by 9 bases, with 4 bases left in between. CDR3 in amino acids: CASSLEGIQYF. The CDR3 region has the DNA TGCGCCAGCAGCTTGGAGGGCATTCAGTACTTC. The full variable domain, with the rest looked up from reference TRBV5-1 and TRBJ2-4, is KAGVTQTPRYLIKTRGQQVTLSCSPISGHRSVSWYQQTPGQGLQFLFEYFSETQRNKGNFPGRFSGRQFSNSRSEMNVSTLELGDSALYLCASSLEGIQYFGAGTRLSVL.

On this clone: The same CDR3 is also encoded by other DNA sequences in this sample. The chain combines TRBV2 with TRBJ2-3; 14 bases align to TRBD2. After removal of 5 bases from V and 6 bases from J, the junction contained 4 bases not matched to a gene. This CDR3 is 15 amino acids long. Germline CDR1 reads SNHLY; CDR2 reads FYNNEI. The CDR3 spells CASSPGLAGADTQYF. For the CDR3, the DNA is TGTGCCAGCAGTCCGGGACTAGCGGGAGCCGATACGCAGTATTTT.

The rearrangement uses TRBV5-1 and TRBJ1-4, with D possibly being TRBD1 (6 bases). The V and J ends lost 3 bases and 0 bases respectively, with 9 bases between them. CDR1 SGHRS and CDR2 YFSETQ come from the germline V gene. This CDR3 is built from 15 residues. The CDR3 region has the DNA TGCGCCAGCAGCTCGACAGGTTCAACTAATGAAAAACTGTTTTTT. Protein product: CASSSTGSTNEKLFF. Supplemented by reference TRBV5-1 and TRBJ1-4, the full variable domain reads KAGVTQTPRYLIKTRGQQVTLSCSPISGHRSVSWYQQTPGQGLQFLFEYFSETQRNKGNFPGRFSGRQFSNSRSEMNVSTLELGDSALYLCASSSTGSTNEKLFFGSGTQLSVL.

This clone was observed once. The genes are TRBV27 and TRBJ2-1, with TRBD2 matching over 9 bases. There are 15 residues in the CDR3. In germline, CDR1 is MNHEY, CDR2 SMNVEV (reference sequence). Trimming at V came to 6 bases and at J to 4 bases, leaving 7 bases not matched to a gene. CDR3 DNA sequence: TGTGCCAGCAGACGAGCGGGAGGAGGGTACAATGAGCAGTTCTTC. This codes for CASRRAGGGYNEQFF.

The V gene is TRBV9, the J gene TRBJ2-5; D perhaps matches TRBD2 (6 bases). V was trimmed by 0 bases and J by 5 bases, leaving 11 bases between them. Germline values: CDR1 SGDLS, CDR2 YYNGEE. This CDR3 contains 14 residues. The CDR3 coding sequence is TGTGCCAGCAGCGTAGACGCAAGCGGGGAGACCCAGTACTTC. Translated: CASSVDASGETQYF.

The V gene is TRBV11-3, the J gene TRBJ2-7; TRBD1 aligns across 8 bases. V shed 1 base, J shed 3 bases, and the junction held 2 bases outside the gene matches. The CDR3 is 14 amino acids. The V gene's germline CDR1 is SGHNT and CDR2 YENEEA. This CDR3 reads CASSLAGQGYEQYF. The CDR3 DNA is TGTGCCAGCAGCTTAGCCGGACAGGGCTACGAGCAGTACTTC. The full variable domain, completed using reference TRBV11-3 and TRBJ2-7, is EAGVVQSPRYKIIEKKQPVAFWCNPISGHNTLYWYLQNLGQGPELLIRYENEEAVDDSQLPKDRFSAERLKGVDSTLKIQPAELGDSAVYLCASSLAGQGYEQYFGPGTRLTVT.